The clone carrying this TCR beta chain was counted between two and nine times. Sequencing used immunoSEQ multiplex PCR; TCRdb keeps in-frame clones, though not all of them. Among 50,000 to 65,000 clones listed, approximately 80% were seen once. Germline CDR1 LNHDA, CDR2 SQIVND (reference sequence). The V end lost 1 base, the J end lost 4 bases, and 10 bases lay between the germline ends. The CDR3 length is 15 residues. The record originates from a study of radiation and T cells in renal cell carcinoma. The time point was: blood 4 weeks post-SBRT, at nephrectomy. Treatment noted: 15 Gy SBRT to primary tumor, nephrectomy 4 weeks later.

Sequenced here: blood, sampled from a patient whose treatment included radiotherapy and nephrectomy. The origin of this receptor is a man in his fifties or sixties with renal cell carcinoma. This chain links TRBV19 with TRBJ1-4; the D is unclear. CDR3 loop: CASSIATDNNEKLFF. In nucleotides, the CDR3 is TGTGCCAGTAGTATAGCGACCGATAATAATGAAAAACTGTTTTTT.